This T cell receptor (beta chain) originates from a study of T cell changes during pregnancy in multiple sclerosis. Assay: immunoSEQ multiplex PCR; the TCRdb copy retains only in-frame clones and omits some. The sample yields tens of thousands of clones, 85% to 95% seen once. Germline CDR1 reads SGHRS; CDR2 reads YFSETQ. This CDR3 spans 20 amino acids. V lost 4 bases and J lost 2; bases outside the gene matches: 12. The source material was peripheral blood, sampled in the third trimester of pregnancy. V is TRBV5-1 and J is TRBJ2-1; 16 bases agree with TRBD2. The clonotype comes from a female donor in good health, enrolled as a control in a pregnancy study. CDR3 residues: CASSKTPGLAGGRTYNEQFF. CDR3 nucleotide sequence: TGCGCCAGCAGCAAGACCCCGGGACTAGCGGGGGGGAGGACCTACAATGAGCAGTTCTTC.